This T cell receptor beta chain was found in a study of T cell responses to AZD1222 COVID-19 vaccine. The study, taken as a whole, reports: Vaccine-associated CD4 TCRs ranged over spike, dominating at 160-218 and 743-854.

CDR1 is WSHSY and CDR2 is SAAADI in the germline V gene. Trimming removed 2 bases at V and 0 bases at J, with 2 bases between. The length of the CDR3 is 13 residues. A remark on this clone: No antigen is known for it.

Generated by immunoSEQ multiplex PCR, the TCRdb table keeps only in-frame clones and is missing some. The data hold 200,000 to 300,000 clones, with 80% to 95% observed a single time. The chain employs TRBV10-2 and TRBJ1-5; D is uncertain. This specimen was peripheral blood, taken on day 0 of AZD1222 vaccination. This TCR was sampled from an adult in good health. The CDR3, as DNA: TGCGCCAGCAGTGAGAATAGCAATCAGCCCCAGCATTTT. Translation gives CASSENSNQPQHF.